This TCR beta chain was sequenced in a study of Graves' ophthalmopathy and Graves' hyperthyroidism. The ends were cut back, 0 bases at V and 4 bases at J, with 15 bases in the middle. There are 16 residues in the CDR3. Germline assignment: CDR1 LGHDT and CDR2 YNNKEL (reference sequence). Scientists amplified the TCR beta CDR3 regions from RNA transcripts. RT-PCR with HTBI primers came first, then second-round multiplex PCR. In TCRdb, the multiplex PCR reads were re-called with MiXCR into one record per CDR3 protein. Here the sample spans 340,000 or so distinct CDR3 sequences, 15% to 20% being singletons.

Sequencing input: peripheral blood. This TCR was sampled from an adult man with Graves' ophthalmopathy. This chain uses TRBV3-1 with TRBJ2-5; D is possibly TRBD2 (5 bases). CDR3 residues: CASSQDAGPSGETQYF. As DNA, the CDR3 is TGTGCCAGCAGCCAAGACGCCGGACCCAGCGGAGAGACCCAGTACTTC.